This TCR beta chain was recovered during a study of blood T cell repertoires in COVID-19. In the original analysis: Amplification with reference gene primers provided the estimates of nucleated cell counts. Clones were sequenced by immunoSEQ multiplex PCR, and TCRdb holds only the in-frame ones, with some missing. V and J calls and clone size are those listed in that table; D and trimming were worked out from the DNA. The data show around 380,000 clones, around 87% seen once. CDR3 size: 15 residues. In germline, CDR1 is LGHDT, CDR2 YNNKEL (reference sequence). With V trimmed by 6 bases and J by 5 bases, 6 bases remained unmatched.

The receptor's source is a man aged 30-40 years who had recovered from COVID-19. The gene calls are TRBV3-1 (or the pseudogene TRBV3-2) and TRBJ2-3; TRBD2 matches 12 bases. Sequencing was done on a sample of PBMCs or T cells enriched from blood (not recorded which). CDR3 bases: TGTGCCAGCAGGTCTAGCGGGGGGGCGGGAGATACGCAGTATTTT. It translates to CASRSSGGAGDTQYF.